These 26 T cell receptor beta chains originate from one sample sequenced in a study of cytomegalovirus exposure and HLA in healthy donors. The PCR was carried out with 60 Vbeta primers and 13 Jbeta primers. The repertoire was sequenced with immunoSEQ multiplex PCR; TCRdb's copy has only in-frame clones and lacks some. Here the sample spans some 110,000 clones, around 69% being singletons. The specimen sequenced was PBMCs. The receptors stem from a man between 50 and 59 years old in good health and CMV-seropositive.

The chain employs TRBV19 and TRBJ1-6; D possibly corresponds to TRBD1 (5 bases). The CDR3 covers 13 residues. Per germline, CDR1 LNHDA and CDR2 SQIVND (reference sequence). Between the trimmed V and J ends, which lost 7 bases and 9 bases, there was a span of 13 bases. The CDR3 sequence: CASTSSGGSPLHF. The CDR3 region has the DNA TGTGCCAGTACTTCCTCGGGGGGTTCACCCCTCCACTTT.

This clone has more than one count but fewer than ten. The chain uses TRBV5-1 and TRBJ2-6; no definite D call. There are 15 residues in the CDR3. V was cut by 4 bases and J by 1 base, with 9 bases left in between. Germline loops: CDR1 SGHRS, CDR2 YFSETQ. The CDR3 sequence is CASSGTQSGANVLTF. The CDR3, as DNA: TGCGCCAGCAGCGGCACCCAGTCTGGGGCCAACGTCCTGACTTTC. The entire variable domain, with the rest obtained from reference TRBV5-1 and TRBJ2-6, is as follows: KAGVTQTPRYLIKTRGQQVTLSCSPISGHRSVSWYQQTPGQGLQFLFEYFSETQRNKGNFPGRFSGRQFSNSRSEMNVSTLELGDSALYLCASSGTQSGANVLTFGAGSRLTVL.

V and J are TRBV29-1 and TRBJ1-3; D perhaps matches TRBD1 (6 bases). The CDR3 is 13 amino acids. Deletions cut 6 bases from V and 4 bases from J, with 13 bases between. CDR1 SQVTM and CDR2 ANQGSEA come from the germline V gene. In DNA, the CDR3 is TGCAGCGTCAGGGGTAGAATGGGAAACACCATATATTTT. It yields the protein CSVRGRMGNTIYF.

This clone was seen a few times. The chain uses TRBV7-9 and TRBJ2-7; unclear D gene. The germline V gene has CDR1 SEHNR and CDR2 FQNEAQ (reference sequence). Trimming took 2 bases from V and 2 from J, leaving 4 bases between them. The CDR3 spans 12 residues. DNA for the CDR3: TGTGCCAGCAGCTTATCGGCCTACGAGCAGTACTTC. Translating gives CASSLSAYEQYF.

This chain's CDR3 is CASSTGKHNEQFF. The CDR3 nucleotides read TGCGCCAGCAGCACAGGGAAACACAATGAGCAGTTCTTC. The chain links TRBV5-1 to TRBJ2-1, with D perhaps TRBD1 (6 bases). The CDR3 is 13 residues long. The germline V and J ends were trimmed by 4 bases and 5 bases, with 10 bases remaining between them. Germline V gene data show CDR1 as SGHRS and CDR2 as YFSETQ.

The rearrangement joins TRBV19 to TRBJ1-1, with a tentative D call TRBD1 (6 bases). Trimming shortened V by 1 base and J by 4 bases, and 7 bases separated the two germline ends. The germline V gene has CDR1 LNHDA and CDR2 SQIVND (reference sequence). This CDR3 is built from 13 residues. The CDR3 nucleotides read TGTGCCAGTAGTATAGGAGGGGGCACTGAAGCTTTCTTT. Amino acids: CASSIGGGTEAFF.

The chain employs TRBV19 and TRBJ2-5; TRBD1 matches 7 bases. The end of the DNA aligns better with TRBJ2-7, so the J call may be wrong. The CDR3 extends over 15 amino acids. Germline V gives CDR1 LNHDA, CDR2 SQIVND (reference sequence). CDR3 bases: TGTGCCAGTAGTAGCCGTGACAGGGCCGCCTACGAGCAGTACTTC. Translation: CASSSRDRAAYEQYF.

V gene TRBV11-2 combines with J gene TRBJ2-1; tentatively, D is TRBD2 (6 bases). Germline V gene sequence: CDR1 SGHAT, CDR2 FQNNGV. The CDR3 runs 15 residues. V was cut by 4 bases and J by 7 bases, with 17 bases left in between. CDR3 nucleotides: TGTGCCAGCAGCTCCCTTGGGACTGGACTAAATGAGCAGTTCTTC. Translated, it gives CASSSLGTGLNEQFF.

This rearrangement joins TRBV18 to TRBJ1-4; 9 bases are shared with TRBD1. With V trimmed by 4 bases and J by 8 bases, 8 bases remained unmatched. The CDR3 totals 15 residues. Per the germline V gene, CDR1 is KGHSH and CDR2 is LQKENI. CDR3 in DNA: TGTGCCAGCTCACGTACACAGGGGGCGGAGGAAAAACTGTTTTTT. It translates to CASSRTQGAEEKLFF. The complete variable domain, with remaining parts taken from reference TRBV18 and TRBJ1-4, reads NAGVMQNPRHLVRRRGQEARLRCSPMKGHSHVYWYRQLPEEGLKFMVYLQKENIIDESGMPKERFSAEFPKEGPSILRIQQVVRGDSAAYFCASSRTQGAEEKLFFGSGTQLSVL.

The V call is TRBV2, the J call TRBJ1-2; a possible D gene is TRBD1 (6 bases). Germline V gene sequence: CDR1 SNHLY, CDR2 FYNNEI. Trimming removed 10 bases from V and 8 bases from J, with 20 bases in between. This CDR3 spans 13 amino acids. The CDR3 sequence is CATAGDQGQGYTF. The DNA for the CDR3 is TGTGCCACCGCTGGGGACCAGGGGCAAGGCTACACCTTC.

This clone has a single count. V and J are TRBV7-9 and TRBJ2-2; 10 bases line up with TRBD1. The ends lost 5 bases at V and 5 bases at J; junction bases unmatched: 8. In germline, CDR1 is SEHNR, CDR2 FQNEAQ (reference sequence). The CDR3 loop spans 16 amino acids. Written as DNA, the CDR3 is TGTGCCAGCAGCAAACAAAGGGACAGGGGTACCGGGGAGCTGTTTTTT. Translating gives CASSKQRDRGTGELFF.

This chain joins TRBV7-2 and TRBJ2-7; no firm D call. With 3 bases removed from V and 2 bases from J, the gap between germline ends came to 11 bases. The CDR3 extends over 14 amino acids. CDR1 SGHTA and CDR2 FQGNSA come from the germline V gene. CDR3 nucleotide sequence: TGTGCCAGCAGCTTTTTTAAAGCTACCTACGAGCAGTACTTC. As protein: CASSFFKATYEQYF.

CDR3 region: CANPIGTSAYEQYF. The CDR3 DNA reads as TGTGCCAACCCAATCGGGACTAGCGCCTACGAGCAGTACTTC. The V gene is TRBV11-2, the J gene TRBJ2-7, with 10 bases lining up with TRBD2. The V gene's germline CDR1 is SGHAT and CDR2 FQNNGV. The V and J ends lost 10 bases and 2 bases, in that order; junction bases with no gene match: 8. CDR3 length: 14 amino acids.

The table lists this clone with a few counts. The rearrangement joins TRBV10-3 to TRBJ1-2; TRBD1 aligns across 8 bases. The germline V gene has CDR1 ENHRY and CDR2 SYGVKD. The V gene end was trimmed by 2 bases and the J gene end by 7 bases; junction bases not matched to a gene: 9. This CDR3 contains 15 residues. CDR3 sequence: CAISEEAGGFGGYTF. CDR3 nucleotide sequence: TGTGCCATCAGTGAGGAGGCAGGGGGCTTCGGTGGCTACACCTTC.

For the CDR3, the DNA is TGTGCCAGCACCTCAACAGGGGGCGACTATGGCTACACCTTC. Amino acid sequence: CASTSTGGDYGYTF. The chain employs TRBV6-5 and TRBJ1-2; 9 nucleotides line up with TRBD1. CDR3 length: 14 residues. The germline V gene has CDR1 MNHEY and CDR2 SVGAGI. Trimming at V came to 7 bases and at J to 3 bases, leaving 6 bases not matched to a gene.

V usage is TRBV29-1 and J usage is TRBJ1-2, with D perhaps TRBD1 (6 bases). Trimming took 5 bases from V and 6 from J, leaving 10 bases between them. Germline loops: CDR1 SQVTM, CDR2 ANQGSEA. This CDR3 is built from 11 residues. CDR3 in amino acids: CSVTQGHGYTF. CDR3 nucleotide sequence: TGCAGCGTTACCCAGGGGCATGGCTACACCTTC.

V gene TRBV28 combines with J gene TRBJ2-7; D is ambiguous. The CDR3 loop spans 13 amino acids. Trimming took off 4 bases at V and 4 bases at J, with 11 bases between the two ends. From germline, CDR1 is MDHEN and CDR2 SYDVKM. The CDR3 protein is CASSYLTSYEQYF. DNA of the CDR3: TGTGCCAGCAGTTACCTGACAAGTTACGAGCAGTACTTC.

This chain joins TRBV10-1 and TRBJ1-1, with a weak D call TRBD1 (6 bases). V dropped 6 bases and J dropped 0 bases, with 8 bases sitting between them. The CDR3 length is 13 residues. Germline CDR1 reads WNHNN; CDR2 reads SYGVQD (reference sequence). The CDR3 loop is CASRQGVNTEAFF. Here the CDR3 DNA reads TGCGCCAGCAGACAGGGCGTGAACACTGAAGCTTTCTTT.

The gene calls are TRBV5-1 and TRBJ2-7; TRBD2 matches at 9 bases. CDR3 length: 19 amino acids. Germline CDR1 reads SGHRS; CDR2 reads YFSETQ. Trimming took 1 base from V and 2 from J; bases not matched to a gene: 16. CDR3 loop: CASSLLPSGGTSTTYEQYF. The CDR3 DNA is TGCGCCAGCAGCTTGTTACCGAGCGGGGGGACTTCTACAACCTACGAGCAGTACTTC.

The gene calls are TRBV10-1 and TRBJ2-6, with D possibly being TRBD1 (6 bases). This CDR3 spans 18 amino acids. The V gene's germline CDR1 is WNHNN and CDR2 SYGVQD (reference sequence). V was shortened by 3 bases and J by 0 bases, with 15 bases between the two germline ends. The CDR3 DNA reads TGCGCCAGCAGTGATATGGGGGCCACCGACTCTGGGGCCAACGTCCTGACTTTC. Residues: CASSDMGATDSGANVLTF.

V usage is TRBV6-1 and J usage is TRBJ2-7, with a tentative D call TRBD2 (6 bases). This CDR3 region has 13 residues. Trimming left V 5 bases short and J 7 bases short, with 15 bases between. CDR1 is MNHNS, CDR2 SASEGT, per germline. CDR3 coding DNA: TGTGCCAGCAGTCGGGACTCAAAAAAGGAGCAGTACTTC. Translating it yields CASSRDSKKEQYF.

CDR3 loop: CSVERTGEKLFF. DNA of the CDR3: TGCAGCGTTGAGAGGACTGGGGAAAAACTGTTTTTT. The chain recombines TRBV29-1 with TRBJ1-4, with unresolved D. Trimming took off 3 bases at V and 8 bases at J, with 10 bases between the two ends. Germline V lookup: CDR1 SQVTM, CDR2 ANQGSEA. There are 12 residues in the CDR3.

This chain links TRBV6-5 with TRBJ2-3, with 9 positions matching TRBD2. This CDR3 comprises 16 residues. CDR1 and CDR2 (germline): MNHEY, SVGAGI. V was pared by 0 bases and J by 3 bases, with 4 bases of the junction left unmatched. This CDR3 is CASSYSQRGATDTQYF. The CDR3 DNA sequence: TGTGCCAGCAGTTACTCTCAGCGGGGGGCAACAGATACGCAGTATTTT.

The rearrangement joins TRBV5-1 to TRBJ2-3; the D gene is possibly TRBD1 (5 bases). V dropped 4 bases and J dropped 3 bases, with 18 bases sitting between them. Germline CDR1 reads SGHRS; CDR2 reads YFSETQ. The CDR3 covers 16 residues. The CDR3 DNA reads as TGCGCCAGCAGCCCTGGGGCTCAAAAAGGGACAGATACGCAGTATTTT. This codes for CASSPGAQKGTDTQYF.

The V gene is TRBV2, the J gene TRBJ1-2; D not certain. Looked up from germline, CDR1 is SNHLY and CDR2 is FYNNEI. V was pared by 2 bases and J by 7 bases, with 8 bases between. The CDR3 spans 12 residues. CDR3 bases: TGTGCCAGCAGTGAACCCTCAGGTGGCTACACCTTC. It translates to CASSEPSGGYTF.

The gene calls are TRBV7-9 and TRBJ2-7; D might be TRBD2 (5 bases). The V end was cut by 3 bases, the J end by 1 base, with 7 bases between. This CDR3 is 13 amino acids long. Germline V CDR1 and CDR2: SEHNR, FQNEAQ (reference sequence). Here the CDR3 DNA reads TGTGCCAGCAGCTTTTCGGGATCCTACGAGCAGTACTTC. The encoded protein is CASSFSGSYEQYF.